The text below deals with one TCR beta chain. These data belong to a study of blood T cell repertoires in COVID-19. Trimming shortened V by 6 bases and J by 6 bases, and 12 bases separated the two germline ends. The germline gives CDR1 LNHDA, CDR2 SQIVND (reference sequence). The CDR3 contains 13 residues. The method was immunoSEQ multiplex PCR; TCRdb's version includes in-frame clones alone and lacks a portion of them. The sample yields 150,000 to 200,000 clones, around 87% seen once. This chain links TRBV19 with TRBJ2-1; tentative D call: TRBD2 (5 bases). The sequencing input was peripheral blood. This receptor was obtained from a woman between 65 and 79 years old with COVID-19, enrolled during active disease. The CDR3 DNA follows: TGTGCCAGTAGCACCCCAGCGGCCAATGAGCAGTTCTTC. Amino acids: CASSTPAANEQFF.